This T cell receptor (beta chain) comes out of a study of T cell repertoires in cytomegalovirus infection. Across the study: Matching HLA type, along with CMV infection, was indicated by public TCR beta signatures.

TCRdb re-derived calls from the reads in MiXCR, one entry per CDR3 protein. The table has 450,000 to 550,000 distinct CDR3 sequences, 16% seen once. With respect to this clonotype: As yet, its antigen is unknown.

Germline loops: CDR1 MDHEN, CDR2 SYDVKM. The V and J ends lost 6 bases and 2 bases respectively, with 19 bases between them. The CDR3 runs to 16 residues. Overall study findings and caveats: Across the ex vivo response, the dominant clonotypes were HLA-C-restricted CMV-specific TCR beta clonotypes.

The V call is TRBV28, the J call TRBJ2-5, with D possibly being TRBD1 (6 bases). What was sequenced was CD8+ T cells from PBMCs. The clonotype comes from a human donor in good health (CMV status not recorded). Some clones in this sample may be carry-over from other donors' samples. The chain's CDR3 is CASSELDSSIQETQYF. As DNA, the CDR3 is TGTGCCAGCAGCGAACTGGACAGCTCCATTCAAGAGACCCAGTACTTC.